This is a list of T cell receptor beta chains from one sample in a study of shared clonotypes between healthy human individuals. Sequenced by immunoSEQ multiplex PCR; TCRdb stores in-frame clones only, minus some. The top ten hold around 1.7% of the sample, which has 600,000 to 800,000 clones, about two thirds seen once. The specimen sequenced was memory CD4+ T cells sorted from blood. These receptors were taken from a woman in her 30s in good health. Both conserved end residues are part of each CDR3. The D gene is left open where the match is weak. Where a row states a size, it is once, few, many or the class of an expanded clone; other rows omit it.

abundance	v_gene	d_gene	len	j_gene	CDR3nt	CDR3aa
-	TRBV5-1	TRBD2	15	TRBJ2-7	TGCGCCAGCAGCTTTCAAGCGGGACTACCTGGGGAGCAGTACTTC	CASSFQAGLPGEQYF
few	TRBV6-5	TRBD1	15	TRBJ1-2	TGTGCCAGCAGTCTGACAGGGGGCACAAACTATGGCTACACCTTC	CASSLTGGTNYGYTF
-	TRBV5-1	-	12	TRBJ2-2	TGCGCCAGCAGCCCGGTCTTCGGGGAGCTGTTTTTT	CASSPVFGELFF
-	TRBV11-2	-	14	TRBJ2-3	TGTGCCAGCAGCACTCACAGGGATCCAGATACGCAGTATTTT	CASSTHRDPDTQYF
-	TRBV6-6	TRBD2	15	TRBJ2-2	TGTGCCAGCAGAGGCGGGAGCGGGAGGAGCGGGGAGCTGTTTTTT	CASRGGSGRSGELFF
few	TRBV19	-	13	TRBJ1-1	TGTGCCAGTACCAAACGACCGGGGACTGAAGCTTTCTTT	CASTKRPGTEAFF
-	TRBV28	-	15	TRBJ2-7	TGTGCCAGCAGCCGGACTACAGGATTCTCCTACGAGCAGTACTTC	CASSRTTGFSYEQYF
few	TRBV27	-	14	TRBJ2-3	TGTGCCAGCCTTCCAAACTTCGGCGCAGATACGCAGTATTTT	CASLPNFGADTQYF
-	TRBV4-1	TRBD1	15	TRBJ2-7	TGCGCCAGCAGCCAAAGGACAGGGGGCATCTACGAGCAGTACTTC	CASSQRTGGIYEQYF
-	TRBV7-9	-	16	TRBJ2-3	TGTGCCAGCAGCTTAATCGGAGCCCTTCGGACAGATACGCAGTATTTT	CASSLIGALRTDTQYF
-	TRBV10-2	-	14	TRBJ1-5	TGCGCCAGCAGTGAAGGTGCCCTGGGGCAGCCCCAGCATTTT	CASSEGALGQPQHF
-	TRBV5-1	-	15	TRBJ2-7	TGCGCCAGCAGCTTGGAGGGGTCCCGAGGGCTCGAGCAGTACTTC	CASSLEGSRGLEQYF
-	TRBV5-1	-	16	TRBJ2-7	TGCGCCAGCAGCCAAACCGGGACGGAACATTCCTACGAGCAGTACTTC	CASSQTGTEHSYEQYF
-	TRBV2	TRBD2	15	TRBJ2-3	TGTGCCAGCGAGGCTGGGACTAGCGGCACAGATACGCAGTATTTT	CASEAGTSGTDTQYF
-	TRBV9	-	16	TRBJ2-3	TGTGCCAGCAGCTCCCGACAGGTGATAGGCACAGATACGCAGTATTTT	CASSSRQVIGTDTQYF
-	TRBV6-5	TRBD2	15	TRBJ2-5	TGTGCCAGCAGTTATCTAGCGGAGAAGAGGGAGACCCAGTACTTC	CASSYLAEKRETQYF
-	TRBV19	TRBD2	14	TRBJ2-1	TGTGCCAGTATTGCCGGGACTAGCCGCAATGAGCAGTTCTTC	CASIAGTSRNEQFF
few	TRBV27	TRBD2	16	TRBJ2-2	TGTGCCAGCAGTTTCGGGCGGCGGGGGTTCACCGGGGAGCTGTTTTTT	CASSFGRRGFTGELFF
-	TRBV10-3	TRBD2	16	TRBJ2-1	TGTGCCATAGCCACCGCTACTAGCGACCCCTTCAATGAGCAGTTCTTC	CAIATATSDPFNEQFF
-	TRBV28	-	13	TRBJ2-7	TGTGCCACCACCAGGGGGGACTTCTACGAGCAGTACTTC	CATTRGDFYEQYF
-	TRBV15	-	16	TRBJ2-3	TGTGCCACCAGCAGAGATGGGGGCCGGGGCACAGATACGCAGTATTTT	CATSRDGGRGTDTQYF
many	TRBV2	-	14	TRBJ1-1	TGTGCCAGCTGTGACCAGGGAGGGGGCACTGAAGCTTTCTTT	CASCDQGGGTEAFF
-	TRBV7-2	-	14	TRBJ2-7	TGTGCCAGCAGCTCCCAGGGTGACAGCTACGAGCAGTACTTC	CASSSQGDSYEQYF
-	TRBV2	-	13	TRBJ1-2	TGTGCCAGCAGTAGACAGGACTCCTATGGCTACACCTTC	CASSRQDSYGYTF
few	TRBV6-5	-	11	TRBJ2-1	TGTGCCAGCAGTTATAGGTCTGGGTGGTTCTTC	CASSYRSGWFF
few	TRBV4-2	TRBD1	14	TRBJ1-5	TGTGCCAGCAGCCACCAGGGGGCAGGGCAGCCCCAGCATTTT	CASSHQGAGQPQHF
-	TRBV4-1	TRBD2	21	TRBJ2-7	TGCGCCAGCAGCCCGATTGGTGTGTTCAGCGGGAGGGCCGAGGGACTTACGGAGCAGTACTTC	CASSPIGVFSGRAEGLTEQYF
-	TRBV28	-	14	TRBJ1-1	TGTGCCAGCAGTTTAGTGGGGATCAACACTGAAGCTTTCTTT	CASSLVGINTEAFF
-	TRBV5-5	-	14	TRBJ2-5	TGTGCCAGCACCAGGGCGCATAACCAAGAGACCCAGTACTTC	CASTRAHNQETQYF
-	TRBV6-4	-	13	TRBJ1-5	TGTGCCAGCAGTCAGCAGCCCGATCAGCCCCAGCATTTT	CASSQQPDQPQHF
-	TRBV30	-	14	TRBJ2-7	TGTGCCTGGAGTCCGTTAATCTCGAACTACGAGCAGTACTTC	CAWSPLISNYEQYF
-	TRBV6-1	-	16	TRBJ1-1	TGTGCCAGCAGTGTCCCAACGGGGGGGGTGAACACTGAAGCTTTCTTT	CASSVPTGGVNTEAFF
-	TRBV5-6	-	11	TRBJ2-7	TGTGCCAGCAGCTTGTGGGGAGAGCAGTACTTC	CASSLWGEQYF
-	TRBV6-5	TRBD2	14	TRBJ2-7	TGTGCCAGCAGTCAGCGGGAGGGCCCCTACGAGCAGTACTTC	CASSQREGPYEQYF
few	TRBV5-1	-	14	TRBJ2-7	TGCGCCAGCAGCTTGGAGTACTCCTTGGCCGAGCAGTACTTC	CASSLEYSLAEQYF
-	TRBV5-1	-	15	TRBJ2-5	TGCGCCAGCAGCTTGAGGGGGGCGTCGGAAGAGACCCAGTACTTC	CASSLRGASEETQYF
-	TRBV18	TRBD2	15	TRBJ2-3	TGTGCCAGCTCACCACCGACTAGCGGAGCAGATACGCAGTATTTT	CASSPPTSGADTQYF
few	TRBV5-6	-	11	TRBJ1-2	TGTGCCAGCAGTAACCCTTATGGCTACACCTTC	CASSNPYGYTF
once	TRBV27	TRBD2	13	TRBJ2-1	TGTGCCAGCGGGACTAGCGGGAGCGGAGAGCAGTTCTTC	CASGTSGSGEQFF
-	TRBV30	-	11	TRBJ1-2	TGTGCCTGGAGCACCGTGTCTGGCTACACCTTC	CAWSTVSGYTF
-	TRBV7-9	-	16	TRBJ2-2	TGTGCCAGCAGCCCGAATAGTGTCCTTGCCACCGGGGAGCTGTTTTTT	CASSPNSVLATGELFF
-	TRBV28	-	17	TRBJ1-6	TGTGCCAGCAGTACCCCCAGCCTAGCCCTGTATAATTCACCCCTCCACTTT	CASSTPSLALYNSPLHF
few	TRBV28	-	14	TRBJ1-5	TGTGCCAGCGGCGGGGGTAGATCCAATCAGCCCCAGCATTTT	CASGGGRSNQPQHF
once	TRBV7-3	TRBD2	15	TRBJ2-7	TGTGCCAGCAGCTTGGGGACTAGCGCTACCTACGAGCAGTACTTC	CASSLGTSATYEQYF
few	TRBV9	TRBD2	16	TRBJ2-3	TGTGCCAGCAGCGTAGGTGCGGGAGGGCCTAAAGATACGCAGTATTTT	CASSVGAGGPKDTQYF
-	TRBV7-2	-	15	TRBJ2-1	TGTGCCAGCAGCCCCCAAAGAGACTCGTACAATGAGCAGTTCTTC	CASSPQRDSYNEQFF
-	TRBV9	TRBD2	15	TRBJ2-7	TGTGCCAGCAGCCCACGGGGACTAGGCGTCTACGAGCAGTACTTC	CASSPRGLGVYEQYF
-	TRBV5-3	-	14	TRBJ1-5	TGTGCCAGAAGCTGCCACGGTCGCAATCAGCCCCAGCATTTT	CARSCHGRNQPQHF
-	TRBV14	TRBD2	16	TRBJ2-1	TGTGCCAGCAGCCTTCATCGCAGCGGGGTCTACAATGAGCAGTTCTTC	CASSLHRSGVYNEQFF
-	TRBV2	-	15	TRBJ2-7	TGTGCCAGCAGTGATCTCATAGGGGCGCTGCAGGGGCAGTACTTC	CASSDLIGALQGQYF
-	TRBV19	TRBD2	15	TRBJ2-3	TGTGCCAGTAGGCGACTAGCGGGGCTCACAGATACGCAGTATTTT	CASRRLAGLTDTQYF
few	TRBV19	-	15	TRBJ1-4	TGTGCCAGTAGTATAGGAGGGGATGCCAATGAAAAACTGTTTTTT	CASSIGGDANEKLFF
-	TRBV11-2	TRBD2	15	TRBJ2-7	TGTGCCAGCAGCCCCGGTGGTAGCGGGAGCTACGAGCAGTACTTC	CASSPGGSGSYEQYF
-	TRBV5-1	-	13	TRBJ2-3	TGCGCCAGCAGCTTTCAGGGTTCAGATACGCAGTATTTT	CASSFQGSDTQYF
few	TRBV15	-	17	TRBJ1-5	TGTGCCACCAGGGGAGGGGCGGACACCCATAGCAATCAGCCCCAGCATTTT	CATRGGADTHSNQPQHF
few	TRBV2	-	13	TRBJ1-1	TGTGCCAACAAGGCTCAAATGAACACTGAAGCTTTCTTT	CANKAQMNTEAFF
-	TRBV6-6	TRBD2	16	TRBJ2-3	TGTGCCAGCCGAGACCAAGCGGGAGGGAAGCCAGATACGCAGTATTTT	CASRDQAGGKPDTQYF
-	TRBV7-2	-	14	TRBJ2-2	TGTGCCAGCAGCTTTGAGTCGTCCACCGGGGAGCTGTTTTTT	CASSFESSTGELFF
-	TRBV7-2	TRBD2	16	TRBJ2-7	TGTGCCAGCAGCCCTTCCGCGACTAGCCGGTCCTACGAGCAGTACTTC	CASSPSATSRSYEQYF